This TCR beta chain comes out of a study of T cell responses to AZD1222 COVID-19 vaccine. Study overall: Pooling covered second doses at about 4 or about 12 weeks.

The CDR3 covers 17 residues. Between the trimmed V and J ends, which lost 6 bases and 1 base, there was a span of 18 bases. Germline V gives CDR1 LGHNA, CDR2 YNFKEQ. In the case of this clone: Its antigen is as yet unknown.

Regarding the study as a whole: Spike-specific TCR breadth rose after two AZD1222 doses, and depth rose as well. It was only after the peak T cell response that any repertoires were sampled. Regions 160-218 and 743-854 dominated among vaccine-associated CD4 TCRs spanning spike.

Here immunoSEQ multiplex PCR was the method, and the copy in TCRdb shows in-frame clones only, minus some. This sample has approximately 190,000 clones, with about 92% found just once. Sequenced here: peripheral blood, sampled on day 0 of AZD1222 vaccination. The chain combines TRBV4-2 with TRBJ1-4, with unresolved D. The sequence was collected from an adult in good health. The CDR3 coding sequence is TGTGCCAGCAGAGAAGCGGGTTGGGGTAAAACTAATGAAAAACTGTTTTTT. Its translation is CASREAGWGKTNEKLFF.